The rows below give T cell receptor beta chains drawn from one sample of a study of T cell changes during pregnancy in multiple sclerosis. The assay was immunoSEQ multiplex PCR, and TCRdb's table has in-frame clones only and misses some. The table has about 73,000 clones, about 90% seen once. The specimen was peripheral blood, collected after pregnancy. These receptors were taken from a female donor in good health, enrolled as a control in a pregnancy study. CDR3s include the opening cysteine and the closing phenylalanine or tryptophan. The order of the fields is clone size, V gene, D gene, J gene, CDR3 DNA, CDR3 protein. A D gene is named only where the DNA matches it firmly. Size tells how often a clone was seen (once, few, many) or the class of an expanded clone, and some rows leave it out.

>.|TRBV6-5|.|TRBJ1-3
TGTGCCAGCAGTGACCGAACAGCGGGTAACACCATATATTTT
CASSDRTAGNTIYF
>.|TRBV5-4|.|TRBJ2-3
TGTGCCAGCAGCCCCCAAGCTTATCCTAGCGCCACAGATACGCAGTATTTT
CASSPQAYPSATDTQYF
>.|TRBV29-1|TRBD2|TRBJ2-3
TGCAGCGTGAGACTAGCGGGGCCAAGCACAGATACGCAGTATTTT
CSVRLAGPSTDTQYF
>.|TRBV30|TRBD2|TRBJ2-5
TGTGCCTGGACCCCTAGCGGGAGTAAGACCCAGTACTTC
CAWTPSGSKTQYF
>.|TRBV4-1|TRBD2|TRBJ2-2
TGCGCCAGCAGCCTAGGACCGGCGGGGGGCACCGGGGAGCTGTTTTTT
CASSLGPAGGTGELFF
>few|TRBV7-8|TRBD2|TRBJ2-1
TGTGCCAGCAGCTTCTTAGGGACTACTTCTTCCTACAATGAGCAGTTCTTC
CASSFLGTTSSYNEQFF
>.|TRBV6-1|.|TRBJ1-5
TGTGCCAGCAGTCGCGGCAATCAGCCCCAGCATTTT
CASSRGNQPQHF
>.|TRBV6-1|TRBD2|TRBJ2-5
TGTGCCAGCAGAACAGCGGGAGCGGGGAGAGAGACCCAGTACTTC
CASRTAGAGRETQYF
>.|TRBV10-3|TRBD2|TRBJ2-7
TGTGCCATCAGACCGACTAGCGGGGGGGCCAGTGAGCAGTACTTC
CAIRPTSGGASEQYF
>once|TRBV7-2|.|TRBJ2-7
TGTGCCAGCAGCCCGGCCTACGAGCAGTACTTC
CASSPAYEQYF
>.|TRBV4-1|.|TRBJ1-1
TGCGCCAGCAGCCCAGACATGAACACTGAAGCTTTCTTT
CASSPDMNTEAFF
>.|TRBV15|.|TRBJ2-2
TGTGCCACCAGCAGAGATCAAGAGACAGGTGGAACCGGGGAGCTGTTTTTT
CATSRDQETGGTGELFF
>.|TRBV5-4|TRBD1|TRBJ2-7
TGTGCCAGCAGCGGCGGGACAGGGGGCTCCTACGAGCAGTACTTC
CASSGGTGGSYEQYF
>.|TRBV4-2|.|TRBJ2-7
TGTGCCAGCAGCCAAGAAAGTGGGCTCTACGAGCAGTACTTC
CASSQESGLYEQYF
>.|TRBV2|TRBD1|TRBJ2-2
TGTGCCAGCAGCCCCACAGGGGTTCTGCGGACCGGGGAGCTGTTTTTT
CASSPTGVLRTGELFF
>.|TRBV6-5|.|TRBJ1-1
TGTGCCAGCAGTTTTCGGCAGGGAATTGAAGCTTTCTTT
CASSFRQGIEAFF
>.|TRBV10-3|TRBD1|TRBJ1-2
TGTGCCATCAGGAGACTCCAGGGGGATGGCTACACCTTC
CAIRRLQGDGYTF
>.|TRBV9|.|TRBJ2-7
TGTGCCAGCAGCGTAGGCGGGGACCCACTCGAGCAGTACTTC
CASSVGGDPLEQYF
>.|TRBV10-1|.|TRBJ2-1
TGCGCCAGCAGTGGGTCAGCCCCGAGCTCCTACAATGAGCAGTTCTTC
CASSGSAPSSYNEQFF
>.|TRBV6-5|TRBD1|TRBJ2-7
TGTGCCAGCAAAGCCCGGGACAGGGCCTCGGCGGAGCAGTACTTC
CASKARDRASAEQYF
>.|TRBV9|.|TRBJ2-3
TGTGCCAGCAGCTCAGGAGGGCCGGGTACGCAGTATTTT
CASSSGGPGTQYF
>.|TRBV9|.|TRBJ1-1
TGTGCCAGCAGCGCGTTGTGGGGGGAGGGCACTGAAGCTTTCTTT
CASSALWGEGTEAFF
>few|TRBV7-2|.|TRBJ1-1
TGTGCCAGCAGCTTAGGAGCAGGGGTAATTTTAGGGAACACTGAAGCTTTCTTT
CASSLGAGVILGNTEAFF
>.|TRBV6-5|.|TRBJ1-5
TGTGCCAGCAGTTTAAGTCGAGGGGGTCAGCCCCAGCATTTT
CASSLSRGGQPQHF
>.|TRBV9|TRBD2|TRBJ2-5
TGTGCCAGCAGCGTGGGGTCGGGGGGGCGGGAGACCCAGTACTTC
CASSVGSGGRETQYF
>.|TRBV5-1|.|TRBJ1-1
TGCGCCAGCAGCTTGGGATGGGAGATGGGCACTGAAGCTTTCTTT
CASSLGWEMGTEAFF
>.|TRBV6-1|TRBD1|TRBJ2-5
TGTGCCAGCAGTAGATCGACAGGGCCGGAGGAGACCCAGTACTTC
CASSRSTGPEETQYF